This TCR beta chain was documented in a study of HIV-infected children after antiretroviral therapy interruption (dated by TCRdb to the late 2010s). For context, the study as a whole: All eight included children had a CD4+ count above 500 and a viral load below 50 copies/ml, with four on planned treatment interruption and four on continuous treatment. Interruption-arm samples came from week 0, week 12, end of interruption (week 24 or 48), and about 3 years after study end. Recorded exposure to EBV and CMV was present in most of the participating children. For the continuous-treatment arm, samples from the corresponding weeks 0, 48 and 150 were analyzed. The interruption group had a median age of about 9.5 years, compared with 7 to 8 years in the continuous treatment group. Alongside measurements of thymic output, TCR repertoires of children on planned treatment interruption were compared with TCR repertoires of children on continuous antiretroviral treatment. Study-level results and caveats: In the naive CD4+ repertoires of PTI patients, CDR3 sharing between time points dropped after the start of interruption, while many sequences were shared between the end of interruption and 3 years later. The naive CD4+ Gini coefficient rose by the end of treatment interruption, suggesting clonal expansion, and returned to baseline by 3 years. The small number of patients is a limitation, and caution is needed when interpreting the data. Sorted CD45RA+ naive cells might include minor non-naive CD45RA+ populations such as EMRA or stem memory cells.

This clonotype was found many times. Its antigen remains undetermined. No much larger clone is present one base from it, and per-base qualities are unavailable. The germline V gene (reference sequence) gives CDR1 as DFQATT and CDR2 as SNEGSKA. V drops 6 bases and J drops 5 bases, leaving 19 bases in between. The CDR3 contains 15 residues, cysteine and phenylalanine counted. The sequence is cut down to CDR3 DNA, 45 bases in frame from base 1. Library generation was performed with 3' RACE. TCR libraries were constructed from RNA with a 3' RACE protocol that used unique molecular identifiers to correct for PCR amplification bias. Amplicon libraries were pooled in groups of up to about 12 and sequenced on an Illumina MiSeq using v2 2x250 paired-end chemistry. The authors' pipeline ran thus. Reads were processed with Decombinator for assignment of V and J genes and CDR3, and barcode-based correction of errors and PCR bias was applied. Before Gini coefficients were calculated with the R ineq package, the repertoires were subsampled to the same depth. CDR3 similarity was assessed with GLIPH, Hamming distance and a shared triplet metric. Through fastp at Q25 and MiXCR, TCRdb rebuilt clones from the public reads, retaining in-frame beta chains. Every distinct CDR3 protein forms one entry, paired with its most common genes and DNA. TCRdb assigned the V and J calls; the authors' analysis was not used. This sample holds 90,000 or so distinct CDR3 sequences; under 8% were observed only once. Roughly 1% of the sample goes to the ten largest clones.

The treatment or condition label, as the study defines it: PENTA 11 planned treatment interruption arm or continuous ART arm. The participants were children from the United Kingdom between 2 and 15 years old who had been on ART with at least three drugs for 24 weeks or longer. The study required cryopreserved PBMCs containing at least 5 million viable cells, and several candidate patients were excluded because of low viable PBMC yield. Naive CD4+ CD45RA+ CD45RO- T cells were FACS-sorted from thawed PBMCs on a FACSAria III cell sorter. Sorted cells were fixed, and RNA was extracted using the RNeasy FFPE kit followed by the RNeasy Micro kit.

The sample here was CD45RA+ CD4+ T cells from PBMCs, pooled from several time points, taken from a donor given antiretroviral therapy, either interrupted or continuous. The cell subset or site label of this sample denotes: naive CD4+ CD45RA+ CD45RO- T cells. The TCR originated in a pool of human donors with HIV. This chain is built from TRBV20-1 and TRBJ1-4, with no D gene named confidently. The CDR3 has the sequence CSAGARPSENEKLFF. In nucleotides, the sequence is TGCAGTGCGGGTGCACGGCCCTCAGAGAATGAAAAACTGTTTTTT.